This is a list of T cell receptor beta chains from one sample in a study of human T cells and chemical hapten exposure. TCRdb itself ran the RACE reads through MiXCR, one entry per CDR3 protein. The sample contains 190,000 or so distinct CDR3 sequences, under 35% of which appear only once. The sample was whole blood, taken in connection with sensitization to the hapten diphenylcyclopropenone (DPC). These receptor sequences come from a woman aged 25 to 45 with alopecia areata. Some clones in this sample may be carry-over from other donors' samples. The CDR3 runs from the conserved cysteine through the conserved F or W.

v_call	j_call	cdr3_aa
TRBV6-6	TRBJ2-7	CASSQRLQGYEQYF
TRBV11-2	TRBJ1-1	CASSLRSGTVMNTEAFF
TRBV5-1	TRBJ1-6	CASSPGTENSPLHF
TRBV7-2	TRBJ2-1	CASRLGRNSYNEQFF
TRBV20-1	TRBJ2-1	CSARDGTSGKNEQFF
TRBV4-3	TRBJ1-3	CASSQEIGNTIYF
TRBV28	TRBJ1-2	CASSLPGTAADGYTF
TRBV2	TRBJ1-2	CASSEEGLSGYTF
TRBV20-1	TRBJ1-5	CSARTDRPNQPQHF
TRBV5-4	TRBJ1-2	CASSLGSWDSPPYGYTF
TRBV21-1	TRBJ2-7	CASRALAGGPNEQYF